The 29 T cell receptor beta chains reported below all come from one sample, sequenced in a study of T-cell memory formation after mild COVID-19. One entry per CDR3 protein results from TCRdb running MiXCR on the 5' RACE reads. This table has about 140,000 distinct CDR3 sequences, around 21% appearing once. Sequences were obtained from PBMCs or a T cell subset sorted from them (not recorded which). Receptors were obtained from an adult woman who had mild COVID-19 (a few samples of this study predate the infection). Cell type and time point are not known.

This clonotype appeared a few times. The chain joins TRBV24-1 to TRBJ2-5; tentatively, D is TRBD2 (6 bases). The CDR3 runs 16 residues. Germline CDR1 is KGHDR and CDR2 is SFDVKD. V shed 3 bases and J shed 4 bases, with 17 bases lying between them. The CDR3 spells CATSDRTRGPGETQYF. CDR3 DNA sequence: TGTGCCACCAGTGATCGGACGCGGGGCCCCGGAGAGACCCAGTACTTC.

This chain connects TRBV4-2 to TRBJ1-1; D is possibly TRBD1 (5 bases). CDR1 LGHNA and CDR2 YNFKEQ come from the germline V gene. Trimming left V 0 bases short and J 0 bases short, with 11 bases between. This CDR3 has 16 residues. The CDR3 is CASSQDRGYMNTEAFF. Here the CDR3 DNA reads TGTGCCAGCAGCCAAGATCGGGGGTACATGAACACTGAAGCTTTCTTT.

The V gene is TRBV11-2, the J gene TRBJ2-7; 11 positions agree with TRBD1. Unmatched junction bases numbered 3, after V lost 4 bases and J lost 4 bases. Germline-derived CDR1 and CDR2 are SGHAT and FQNNGV. This CDR3 region has 14 residues. DNA of the CDR3: TGTGCCAGCAGCTCGGACAGGGGGCTATACGAGCAGTACTTC. It translates to CASSSDRGLYEQYF.

The V gene is TRBV20-1, the J gene TRBJ2-1; 9 bases align to TRBD2. The junction had 3 bases not matched to a gene; V was cut back by 3 bases and J by 0 bases. CDR3 length: 15 residues. From germline, CDR1 is DFQATT and CDR2 SNEGSKA (reference sequence). The CDR3 region has the DNA TGCAGTGCTAGGGGTAGCGGGAGCTCCTACAATGAGCAGTTCTTC. Protein product: CSARGSGSSYNEQFF.

J is TRBJ2-1 and V is TRBV7-8; tentative D call: TRBD2 (5 bases). There are 15 residues in the CDR3. Trimming left V 0 bases short and J 5 bases short, with 11 bases between. Germline CDR1 SGHVS, CDR2 FQNEAQ. In DNA form, the CDR3 reads TGTGCCAGCAGCTTAGCGCGGGTAGCTGACAATGAGCAGTTCTTC. This encodes CASSLARVADNEQFF.

This chain uses TRBV10-3 with TRBJ1-5, with D possibly matching TRBD1 (5 bases). Trimming removed 2 bases at V and 1 base at J, with 12 bases between. The CDR3 spans 16 residues. CDR1 and CDR2 (germline): ENHRY, SYGVKD. The CDR3 coding sequence is TGTGCCATCAGTGAGCCCAGGGTCAGGAGCAATCAGCCCCAGCATTTT. Translated, it gives CAISEPRVRSNQPQHF.

The chain carries TRBV5-1 and TRBJ1-5; no definite D call. Trimming stripped 0 bases from V and 1 base from J, with 8 bases between. The germline gives CDR1 SGHRS, CDR2 YFSETQ. The CDR3 has 15 residues. The CDR3 bases are TGCGCCAGCAGCTTGGAAGGTAGGAGCAATCAGCCCCAGCATTTT. It translates to CASSLEGRSNQPQHF.

The chain carries TRBV27 and TRBJ2-6; TRBD1 is a possible D gene (6 bases). The germline CDR1 and CDR2 sequences are MNHEY and SMNVEV (reference sequence). The CDR3 sequence is 18 residues long. V was clipped by 10 bases and J by 1 base, with 23 bases between them. CDR3 residues: CATSWSVQGRSGANVLTF. The CDR3 nucleotides are TGTGCCACCTCCTGGTCGGTCCAGGGGCGATCTGGGGCCAACGTCCTGACTTTC.

In its sample, this clonotype was seen a few times. The chain couples TRBV5-1 to TRBJ2-7; either TRBD1 or TRBD2 may supply D (5 bases each). Germline CDR1 SGHRS, CDR2 YFSETQ. The CDR3 totals 15 residues. Trimming took 4 bases from V and 3 from J, leaving 17 bases between them. CDR3 in amino acids: CASSAAAGGNYEQYF. The CDR3 DNA follows: TGCGCCAGCAGCGCGGCCGCTGGGGGAAACTACGAGCAGTACTTC.

This clonotype was counted only a few times. The chain uses TRBV7-2 and TRBJ2-5; 9 nucleotides align to TRBD2. J gave up 2 bases and V 5 bases, and 9 bases lay outside the gene matches. Germline V gene sequence: CDR1 SGHTA, CDR2 FQGNSA. This CDR3 has 16 residues. CDR3 loop: CASSQSTSGPQETQYF. CDR3 coding DNA: TGTGCCAGCAGCCAGAGTACTAGCGGGCCTCAAGAGACCCAGTACTTC. Based on the CDR3 plus reference TRBV7-2 and TRBJ2-5, the full variable domain is GAGVSQSPSNKVTEKGKDVELRCDPISGHTALYWYRQSLGQGLEFLIYFQGNSAPDKSGLPSDRFSAERTGGSVSTLTIQRTQQEDSAVYLCASSQSTSGPQETQYFGPGTRLLVL.

The V call is TRBV7-9, the J call TRBJ1-1; the D gene is possibly TRBD1 (6 bases). This CDR3 contains 16 residues. V dropped 2 bases and J dropped 0 bases, with 13 bases sitting between them. CDR1 SEHNR and CDR2 FQNEAQ come from the germline V gene (reference sequence). DNA for the CDR3: TGTGCCAGCAGCTTATGGCAGGGGTCCTTGAACACTGAAGCTTTCTTT. It is translated as CASSLWQGSLNTEAFF.

This clonotype was observed a few times. The V gene is TRBV20-1, the J gene TRBJ2-7, with TRBD2 matching over 7 bases. The CDR3 covers 14 residues. Losses at the gene ends were 3 bases for V and 7 bases for J; bases not matched to a gene: 12. Germline V gene sequence: CDR1 DFQATT, CDR2 SNEGSKA (reference sequence). CDR3 bases: TGCAGTGCTAGTCGGGCGGCGGGAGTAGGAGAGCAGTACTTC. It codes for CSASRAAGVGEQYF.

The J gene is TRBJ2-1, the V gene TRBV2, with TRBD1 matching over 7 bases. This CDR3 has 14 amino acids. Looked up from germline, CDR1 is SNHLY and CDR2 is FYNNEI. With 6 bases clipped from V and 4 bases from J, the junction kept 6 bases outside the gene matches. For the CDR3, the DNA is TGTGCCAGCAGACGGGACAGACCGTACAATGAGCAGTTCTTC. Amino acids: CASRRDRPYNEQFF.

This chain connects TRBV3-1 to TRBJ2-1, with TRBD2 matching 8 bases. The CDR3 has 14 amino acids. CDR1 and CDR2 from the germline V gene are LGHDT and YNNKEL (reference sequence). J was trimmed by 7 bases and V by 4 bases; bases with no gene match: 6. The DNA of the CDR3 is TGTGCCAGCAGCCGAGCCGCGGGAGGAAATGAGCAGTTCTTC. Translating gives CASSRAAGGNEQFF.

This clonotype has just a few counts. The rearrangement uses TRBV3-1 and TRBJ1-4; no clear D. V was clipped by 2 bases and J by 6 bases, with 10 bases between them. Germline CDR1 reads LGHDT; CDR2 reads YNNKEL (reference sequence). The CDR3 has 14 amino acids. As DNA, the CDR3 is TGTGCCAGCAGCCAACTTGAGCCTTATGAAAAACTGTTTTTT. It specifies CASSQLEPYEKLFF.

The V gene is TRBV30, the J gene TRBJ1-1, with D unclear. V was trimmed by 0 bases and J by 11 bases, leaving 28 bases between them. Germline V gene data show CDR1 as GTSNPN and CDR2 as SVGIG (reference sequence). The CDR3 extends over 17 amino acids. This CDR3 is CAWSVRAQAAADTVAFF. The CDR3, as DNA: TGTGCCTGGAGTGTTCGCGCGCAGGCGGCAGCCGATACGGTGGCTTTCTTT.

This rearrangement joins TRBV14 to TRBJ2-3, with D perhaps being TRBD1 or TRBD2 (6 bases each). This CDR3 is 13 amino acids long. Germline CDR1 and CDR2: SGHDN and FVKESK. V dropped 6 bases and J dropped 7 bases, with 14 bases sitting between them. CDR3 amino acids: CASRGRGPNTQYF. DNA of the CDR3: TGTGCCAGCAGGGGCCGGGGGCCCAATACGCAGTATTTT. Variable domain in full (rest from reference TRBV14 and TRBJ2-3): EAGVTQFPSHSVIEKGQTVTLRCDPISGHDNLYWYRRVMGKEIKFLLHFVKESKQDESGMPNNRFLAERTGGTYSTLKVQPAELEDSGVYFCASRGRGPNTQYFGPGTRLTVL.

Only a few counts were recorded for this clonotype. V usage is TRBV18 and J usage is TRBJ2-7, with TRBD1 matching over 7 bases. After removal of 6 bases from V and 0 bases from J, the junction contained 5 bases not matched to a gene. The germline CDR1 and CDR2 sequences are KGHSH and LQKENI. CDR3 length: 14 amino acids. The CDR3, as DNA: TGTGCCAGCTCCTTTGGGACAGACTCCTACGAGCAGTACTTC. This translates into CASSFGTDSYEQYF.

This clonotype showed up just a few times. This sequence joins TRBV20-1 and TRBJ1-4; D not resolved. V gave up 1 base and J gave up 0 bases, with 9 bases separating them. The CDR3 runs to 15 residues. Germline V CDR1 and CDR2: DFQATT, SNEGSKA (reference sequence). The CDR3 DNA sequence: TGCAGTGCTAGAGTAGGCACCGCAACTAATGAAAAACTGTTTTTT. Its translation: CSARVGTATNEKLFF.

The chain recombines TRBV5-1 with TRBJ2-1; 8 nucleotides line up with TRBD1. Germline V gene data show CDR1 as SGHRS and CDR2 as YFSETQ. The V and J ends lost 4 bases and 4 bases, in that order; junction bases with no gene match: 7. The length of the CDR3 is 15 residues. The CDR3 sequence is CASSPGQGYYNEQFF. Written as DNA, the CDR3 is TGCGCCAGCAGCCCTGGACAGGGATATTACAATGAGCAGTTCTTC. Variable domain in full (rest from reference TRBV5-1 and TRBJ2-1): KAGVTQTPRYLIKTRGQQVTLSCSPISGHRSVSWYQQTPGQGLQFLFEYFSETQRNKGNFPGRFSGRQFSNSRSEMNVSTLELGDSALYLCASSPGQGYYNEQFFGPGTRLTVL.

The rearrangement links TRBV7-8 to TRBJ1-1; TRBD1 might be the D (6 bases). V was trimmed by 5 bases and J by 4 bases, leaving 14 bases between them. This CDR3 region has 14 residues. Looked up from germline, CDR1 is SGHVS and CDR2 is FQNEAQ. In nucleotides, the CDR3 is TGTGCCAGCAGCACTTCTGGACAGAGCACTGAAGCTTTCTTT. Amino acid sequence: CASSTSGQSTEAFF.

The table lists this clonotype with many counts. This chain connects TRBV12-3 or TRBV12-4 to TRBJ2-5; TRBD2 agrees at 8 bases. The CDR3 length is 14 residues. With 5 bases clipped from V and 1 base from J, the junction kept 3 bases outside the gene matches. CDR3: CASSHSGTQETQYF. CDR3 DNA: TGTGCCAGCAGTCATAGCGGGACCCAAGAGACCCAGTACTTC.

In this sample, this clonotype turned up a few times. This rearrangement joins TRBV7-2 to TRBJ2-7, with D possibly matching TRBD2 (6 bases). Trimming cost V 5 bases and J 4 bases, with 18 bases left between them. Germline V lookup: CDR1 SGHTA, CDR2 FQGNSA. The CDR3 is 15 amino acids. The chain's CDR3 is CASSALSAGGYEQYF. The CDR3 DNA reads as TGTGCCAGCAGCGCCCTTTCGGCAGGAGGGTACGAGCAGTACTTC.

This clonotype was detected only a few times. The chain carries TRBV20-1 and TRBJ1-2, with TRBD1 matching over 9 bases. The germline gives CDR1 DFQATT, CDR2 SNEGSKA (reference sequence). J lost 4 bases, V lost 6 bases, and 12 bases had no gene match. The CDR3 has 15 amino acids. The CDR3 DNA sequence: TGCAGTGCGAGAAGACCACAGGGGGCAGGCTATGGCTACACCTTC. Protein product: CSARRPQGAGYGYTF.

This clonotype was counted ten times or more. The chain employs TRBV12-5 and TRBJ2-2, with D unresolved. The CDR3 consists of 15 residues. The germline V and J ends were trimmed by 1 base and 1 base, with 7 bases remaining between them. CDR1 and CDR2 (germline): LGHNT, FRNRAP. DNA of the CDR3: TGTGCTAGTGGTTTGGGACCCATGAACACCGGGGAGCTGTTTTTT. It codes for CASGLGPMNTGELFF.

The V and J genes are TRBV4-1 and TRBJ2-5, with a possible D match to TRBD1 (5 bases). V was trimmed by 0 bases and J by 4 bases, leaving 9 bases between them. Per germline, CDR1 MGHRA and CDR2 YSYEKL. The CDR3 runs to 14 residues. CDR3 in amino acids: CASSQDLGRETQYF. Written as DNA, the CDR3 is TGCGCCAGCAGCCAAGACTTGGGGCGAGAGACCCAGTACTTC.

This clonotype was seen at least ten times. This sequence joins TRBV7-2 and TRBJ2-7, with no clear D. Trimming took 4 bases from V and 4 from J, leaving 8 bases between them. Germline V gene lookup returns CDR1 SGHTA and CDR2 FQGNSA. The CDR3 consists of 12 residues. The CDR3: CASSSGPYEQYF. The CDR3 DNA is TGTGCCAGCAGCTCCGGCCCATACGAGCAGTACTTC.

In DNA, the CDR3 is TGCGCCAGCAGCTTGGCTTCCGGGCCTGCCTACAATGAGCAGTTCTTC. Protein: CASSLASGPAYNEQFF. The gene calls are TRBV5-1 and TRBJ2-1, with D uncertain. Germline CDR1 is SGHRS and CDR2 is YFSETQ. CDR3 length: 16 amino acids. Trimming cost V 0 bases and J 2 bases, with 12 bases left between them.

V gene TRBV6-6 combines with J gene TRBJ2-1; TRBD2 matches 11 bases. Germline V gene data show CDR1 as MNHNY and CDR2 as SVGAGI (reference sequence). V was pared by 1 base and J by 9 bases, with 8 bases of the junction left unmatched. The CDR3 extends over 16 amino acids. For the CDR3, the DNA is TGTGCCAGCAGTTACTTAGCGGGGGGGACGACACGTGAGCAGTTCTTC. Translation: CASSYLAGGTTREQFF.